Below, 16 T cell receptor beta chains from the same sample are listed, as sequenced in a study of OX40 agonist ivuxolimab in advanced cancers. Only in-frame clones appear in the TCRdb table, and some are missing; sequencing was by immunoSEQ multiplex PCR. This sample has 55,000 to 70,000 clones; 83% occur once, and the top ten carry approximately 2.8%. This material consisted of CD4+ or CD8+ T cells sorted from blood, taken in a trial of the OX40 agonist ivuxolimab. The receptors come from an adult with an advanced solid tumor such as melanoma, head and neck, liver or kidney cancer.

The rearrangement uses TRBV2 and TRBJ2-1; D is uncertain. Between the trimmed V and J ends, which lost 3 bases and 4 bases, there was a span of 1 base. Germline CDR1 reads SNHLY; CDR2 reads FYNNEI. This CDR3 comprises 11 residues. The CDR3 loop reads CASSEYNEQFF. In DNA form, the CDR3 reads TGTGCCAGCAGTGAGTACAATGAGCAGTTCTTC.

This rearrangement joins TRBV5-4 to TRBJ1-2; 7 bases agree with TRBD1. CDR1 SGHNT and CDR2 YYREEE come from the germline V gene (reference sequence). The CDR3 contains 14 residues. Losses at the gene ends were 4 bases for V and 1 base for J; bases not matched to a gene: 4. The CDR3 coding sequence is TGTGCCAGCAGCGACCGACAGGGTAACTATGGCTACACCTTC. Its protein is CASSDRQGNYGYTF.

The chain combines TRBV7-2 with TRBJ2-3; 8 nucleotides match TRBD1. Germline V gives CDR1 SGHTA, CDR2 FQGNSA. The ends lost 2 bases at V and 5 bases at J; junction bases unmatched: 6. The CDR3 sequence is 15 residues long. CDR3 amino acids: CASSLMQGAQDTQYF. In DNA form, the CDR3 reads TGTGCCAGCAGCTTAATGCAGGGGGCTCAAGATACGCAGTATTTT.

This clone was recorded a few times. The chain joins TRBV7-8 to TRBJ1-4; the D gene is possibly TRBD1 (5 bases). Trimming took 1 base from V and 8 from J, leaving 11 bases between them. Germline V gene lookup returns CDR1 SGHVS and CDR2 FQNEAQ. The CDR3 loop spans 14 amino acids. CDR3: CASSLGGTGEKLFF. The CDR3 DNA is TGTGCCAGCAGCTTAGGAGGGACGGGGGAAAAACTGTTTTTT.

The sample holds a few counts of this clone. This chain joins TRBV4-2 and TRBJ1-2; D gene ambiguous. This CDR3 is built from 13 residues. Germline V gene data show CDR1 as LGHNA and CDR2 as YNFKEQ. The germline V and J ends were trimmed by 5 bases and 8 bases, with 15 bases remaining between them. The CDR3 sequence: CASSDTVRKGYTF. CDR3 DNA sequence: TGTGCCAGCAGCGATACTGTAAGAAAGGGCTACACCTTC.

The chain combines TRBV6-6 with TRBJ1-2, with D possibly TRBD1 on 5 matching bases. V was clipped by 2 bases and J by 7 bases, with 8 bases between them. Germline V CDR1 and CDR2: MNHNY, SVGAGI (reference sequence). CDR3 length: 12 residues. The chain's CDR3 is CASSYGARGYTF. For the CDR3, the DNA is TGTGCCAGCAGTTACGGGGCCCGTGGCTACACCTTC.

The genes are TRBV28 and TRBJ2-3, with 10 bases that match TRBD2. This CDR3 comprises 14 residues. J was trimmed by 1 base and V by 6 bases; bases with no gene match: 1. Per germline, CDR1 MDHEN and CDR2 SYDVKM. CDR3 in DNA: TGTGCCAGCAGAGGACTAGCGGGCACAGATACGCAGTATTTT. It specifies CASRGLAGTDTQYF. Together with reference TRBV28 and TRBJ2-3, the CDR3 gives the full variable domain: DVKVTQSSRYLVKRTGEKVFLECVQDMDHENMFWYRQDPGLGLRLIYFSYDVKMKEKGDIPEGYSVSREKKERFSLILESASTNQTSMYLCASRGLAGTDTQYFGPGTRLTVL.

The genes are TRBV6-1 and TRBJ1-6; D is unresolved. CDR3 length: 14 residues. The germline CDR1 and CDR2 sequences are MNHNS and SASEGT. V dropped 2 bases and J dropped 8 bases, with 10 bases sitting between them. Written as DNA, the CDR3 is TGTGCCAGCAGTGAAATGCCCGGGGATTCACCCCTCCACTTT. The encoded protein is CASSEMPGDSPLHF.

The chain recombines TRBV5-1 with TRBJ1-2, with D possibly TRBD1 on 6 matching bases. The CDR3 totals 13 residues. The V end was cut by 2 bases, the J end by 6 bases, with 11 bases between. Germline lookup yields CDR1 SGHRS and CDR2 YFSETQ. The CDR3 DNA reads TGCGCCAGCAGCTTACCGCAGGGGAATGGCTACACCTTC. It encodes CASSLPQGNGYTF.

The genes are TRBV2 and TRBJ2-2; the match to TRBD2 covers 8 bases. Per the germline V gene, CDR1 is SNHLY and CDR2 is FYNNEI. CDR3 size: 14 residues. J gave up 11 bases and V 6 bases, and 11 bases lay outside the gene matches. This chain's CDR3 is CASRGPREDRELFF. The CDR3 DNA reads as TGTGCCAGCAGGGGACCGCGGGAGGATAGAGAGCTGTTTTTT.

The gene calls are TRBV7-9 and TRBJ2-7; no firm D call. This CDR3 comprises 13 residues. Trimming pared 5 bases from V and 3 bases from J, leaving 11 bases between. Germline V gives CDR1 SEHNR, CDR2 FQNEAQ (reference sequence). DNA of the CDR3: TGTGCCAGCAGCCTCGGAAACGGCTACGAGCAGTACTTC. Translation: CASSLGNGYEQYF.

A single count supports this clone. The chain uses TRBV5-5 and TRBJ1-2; 10 bases align to TRBD1. The V gene end was trimmed by 2 bases and the J gene end by 7 bases; junction bases not matched to a gene: 8. The CDR3 contains 15 residues. Per germline, CDR1 SGHKS and CDR2 YYEKEE (reference sequence). CDR3 in DNA: TGTGCCAGCAGCTTAGAGACAGGGGGCGTTTCTGGCTACACCTTC. It yields the protein CASSLETGGVSGYTF.

CDR3: CAWSVGLAETGTQYF. In nucleotides, the CDR3 is TGTGCCTGGAGTGTAGGACTAGCGGAGACCGGGACCCAGTACTTC. The chain recombines TRBV30 with TRBJ2-5, with 10 bases fitting TRBD2. CDR1 and CDR2 (germline): GTSNPN, SVGIG (reference sequence). The trim removed 0 bases at V and 7 bases at J, leaving 8 bases unmatched. There are 15 residues in the CDR3.

The chain carries TRBV5-1 and TRBJ2-7; 8 bases are a match to TRBD2. After removal of 0 bases from V and 0 bases from J, the junction contained 5 bases not matched to a gene. The CDR3 consists of 16 residues. Germline CDR1 SGHRS, CDR2 YFSETQ. CDR3: CASSLAVSGGSYEQYF. In DNA, the CDR3 is TGCGCCAGCAGCTTGGCCGTAAGCGGGGGCTCCTACGAGCAGTACTTC.

The rearrangement uses TRBV10-3 and TRBJ2-5; D is tentatively TRBD1 or TRBD2 (5 bases each). The length of the CDR3 is 13 residues. Germline V gene lookup returns CDR1 ENHRY and CDR2 SYGVKD. CDR3 loop: CATTRGIQETQYF. For the CDR3, the DNA is TGTGCTACCACTCGGGGCATACAAGAGACCCAGTACTTC.

This clone appeared once. The J gene is TRBJ2-3, the V gene TRBV9, with D possibly TRBD2 on 6 matching bases. V was pared by 3 bases and J by 2 bases, with 13 bases between. The CDR3 totals 15 residues. Germline CDR1 and CDR2: SGDLS and YYNGEE. The CDR3 region is CASSGGLYNTDTQYF. The CDR3 nucleotides read TGTGCCAGCAGCGGCGGACTATATAACACAGATACGCAGTATTTT. The whole variable domain, remainder taken from reference TRBV9 and TRBJ2-3, is DSGVTQTPKHLITATGQRVTLRCSPRSGDLSVYWYQQSLDQGLQFLIQYYNGEERAKGNILERFSAQQFPDLHSELNLSSLELGDSALYFCASSGGLYNTDTQYFGPGTRLTVL.